The T cell receptor beta chain under discussion was sequenced for a study of T cell responses to AZD1222 COVID-19 vaccine. This clone was recorded once. The CDR3 runs to 16 residues. With 0 bases clipped from V and 8 bases from J, the junction kept 5 bases outside the gene matches. Looked up from germline, CDR1 is LGHDT and CDR2 is YNNKEL (reference sequence). TCRdb's copy holds only in-frame clones and misses some; the assay was immunoSEQ multiplex PCR. The sample lists 200,000 to 250,000 clones; 93% were seen once. The TCR comes from an adult in good health. Sequencing used peripheral blood, obtained on day 0 of MenACWY control vaccination. This chain connects TRBV3-1 (or the pseudogene TRBV3-2) to TRBJ1-6; 9 nucleotides agree with TRBD1. The CDR3 is CASSQEDRGKYSPLHF. In DNA form, the CDR3 reads TGTGCCAGCAGCCAAGAGGACAGGGGTAAGTATTCACCCCTCCACTTT.